This T cell receptor (beta chain) was sequenced in a study of response to subunit inactivated influenza vaccine. Deletions cut 0 bases from V and 1 base from J, with 13 bases between. Germline V gene sequence: CDR1 LNHNV, CDR2 YYDKDF (reference sequence). The CDR3 is made up of 17 amino acids. TCRdb re-derived calls from the RT-PCR reads in MiXCR, one entry per CDR3 protein. The sample has around 570,000 distinct CDR3 sequences, about 11% seen once. This clonotype has only a few counts. This sample was shared with a second study, whose subject was T cells expressing NK-cell markers. That study adds: Synthesis of TCR beta cDNA relied on 5'RACE template switching carrying UMIs. Seropositivity for HCMV was found in most of the eight sequenced donors, with one seronegative.

Specimen: PBMCs from blood, collected on the day of vaccination. The clonotype was recovered from a man in his fifties or sixties who received an inactivated influenza vaccine. The rearrangement joins TRBV15 to TRBJ1-3; tentatively, D is TRBD1 (5 bases). The CDR3 DNA reads as TGTGCCACCAGCAGAGATACGAGGGGCTGGTCTGGAAACACCATATATTTT. The encoded protein is CATSRDTRGWSGNTIYF.